This TCR beta chain was found in a study of brain T cells in children with intractable seizures. Findings and caveats of the study: Clones missing pre-surgery may reflect undersampling of that blood sample. Viral specificity was inferred only from CDR3 similarity; HCMV serostatus was unknown.

Time point defined: blood from clinic visit 5 months post-surgery; TSC patient then seizure free. The sequenced cases were selected for having the highest brain T cell transcript signatures. At least one anti-epileptic drug was given before surgery. Assay used: immunoSEQ multiplex PCR; TCRdb lists only in-frame clones, some missing. The sample gives 340,000 or so clones, about 94% of which show up once; 5.7% is in the top ten. This clone has a single count. The target antigen is unknown. Trimming stripped 0 bases from V and 5 bases from J, with 13 bases between. CDR3 size: 15 residues. The germline CDR1 and CDR2 sequences are SEHNR and FQNEAQ (reference sequence).

The sequences come from peripheral blood, collected approximately 5 months after surgery. The sequence derives from a boy in the first two years of life with tuberous sclerosis and intractable seizures. The chain carries TRBV7-9 and TRBJ1-2; the D gene is possibly TRBD1 (5 bases). The CDR3 here is CASSLAGQGEYGYTF. CDR3 coding DNA: TGTGCCAGCAGCTTAGCGGGGCAGGGCGAGTATGGCTACACCTTC.